The clone carrying this TCR beta chain has only a few counts. Its cognate antigen is unknown. Using immunoSEQ multiplex PCR, the repertoire was profiled, and TCRdb retains in-frame clones only, with some absent. The data hold 25,000 to 30,000 clones, with around 82% observed a single time. This specimen belongs to a study of T cells in localized non-small cell lung cancer. Findings of the study overall: Because sequencing included only one region (of the tumor), heterogeneity remains possible.

The V end lost 6 bases, the J end lost 5 bases, and 16 bases lay between the germline ends. This CDR3 has 15 residues. Germline V gene lookup returns CDR1 MNHNY and CDR2 SVGAGI (reference sequence). The material was peripheral blood mononuclear cells, obtained before any cancer treatment. The V and J genes are TRBV6-6 and TRBJ2-2; D possibly matches TRBD1 or TRBD2 (5 bases each). The clonotype originates from a man aged 40-75 years with stage III lung adenocarcinoma. CDR3 loop: CASRAETARTGELFF. The CDR3 DNA is TGTGCCAGCAGAGCGGAGACAGCACGAACCGGGGAGCTGTTTTTT.